These T cell receptor beta chains were read from a single sample in a study of T cell repertoires in cytomegalovirus infection. TCRdb reprocessed the reads with MiXCR, giving one entry per CDR3 protein. The data show around 530,000 distinct CDR3 sequences, about 15% seen once. The sample comprised CD8+ T cells from PBMCs. All receptors come from a human donor in good health (CMV status not recorded). Some clones in this sample may be carry-over from other donors' samples. Both conserved end residues are part of each CDR3. A D gene is named only where the DNA matches it firmly. Expanded clones are given a class, and other clones once, few, many or no size at all.

D	J	V	size	DNA	CDR3
TRBD1	TRBJ2-1	TRBV9	-	TGTGCCAGCAGCGTAGCGGGGGACAGGCGGGCATACAATGAGCAGTTCTTC	CASSVAGDRRAYNEQFF
TRBD2	TRBJ2-3	TRBV7-2	many	TGTGCCAGGTCGGGAGGTCCATTAGGCACAGATACGCAGTATTTT	CARSGGPLGTDTQYF
TRBD1	TRBJ1-1	TRBV6-1	-	TGTGCCAGCAGTGAGACCGGGACAGGGAGACCTGAAGCTTTCTTT	CASSETGTGRPEAFF
TRBD1	TRBJ1-3	TRBV7-1	-	TGTGCCAGCAGACCAGGGGGCGACTCTGGAAACACCATATATTTT	CASRPGGDSGNTIYF
TRBD1	TRBJ2-2	TRBV27	-	TGTGCCAGCTTAAAACAGGGGTCCGGGGAGCTGTTTTTT	CASLKQGSGELFF
-	TRBJ2-1	TRBV20-1	-	TGCAGTGCTAGAGGGTGGAGGGAGTTTGAAGATGAGCAGTTCTTC	CSARGWREFEDEQFF
-	TRBJ1-5	TRBV27	-	TGTGCCAGCAGGGGGGGGGGCGGGGGCAATCAGCCCCAGCATTTT	CASRGGGGGNQPQHF
TRBD1	TRBJ2-3	TRBV20-1	-	TGCAGTGCTAACGCTTGGGACAGGCAGACAGATACGCAGTATTTT	CSANAWDRQTDTQYF
-	TRBJ2-3	TRBV7-2	-	TGTGCAAGCAGCTTAACGTACAAGATAGATACGAAGTATTTT	CASSLTYKIDTKYF
-	TRBJ2-3	TRBV27	-	TGTGCCAGCAGTTTACCTTCTAGCACAGATACGCAGTATTTT	CASSLPSSTDTQYF
-	TRBJ1-1	TRBV7-9	many	TGTGCCAGCAGCTTAGAAGCTGAAAGGGCTTTCTTT	CASSLEAERAFF
TRBD1	TRBJ2-7	TRBV7-9	few	TGTGCCAGCAGCCCAGGGACAGGGGGCGCGGACGAGCAGTACTTC	CASSPGTGGADEQYF
-	TRBJ2-2	TRBV18	-	TGTGCCAGCTCACCCCCTGTTGCCAACACCGGGGAGCTGTTTTTT	CASSPPVANTGELFF
TRBD2	TRBJ2-1	TRBV5-1	-	TGCGCCAGCAGCCCGGGGACTAGCCACTCCTACAATGAGCAGTTCTTC	CASSPGTSHSYNEQFF
-	TRBJ2-1	TRBV28	-	TGTGCCAGCAGCCCGGGACTTTTAACCTACAATGAGCAGTTCTTC	CASSPGLLTYNEQFF
-	TRBJ1-1	TRBV7-9	few	TGTGCCAGCAGCCCACCCCCGGGCACCCTCCCTGAAGCTTTCTTT	CASSPPPGTLPEAFF
-	TRBJ2-1	TRBV9	few	TGTGCCAGCAGCGTAGAGGGTAGTTCATATGAGCAGTTCTTC	CASSVEGSSYEQFF
-	TRBJ2-2	TRBV7-9	many	TGTGCCAGCAGCTCCAGACCCGGGGAGCTGTTTTTT	CASSSRPGELFF
-	TRBJ2-1	TRBV11-1	many	TGTGCCAGCAGCTCATGGGCGGCGCGGGCACTAACCTACAATGAGCAGTTCTTC	CASSSWAARALTYNEQFF
TRBD2	TRBJ2-7	TRBV27	many	TGTGCCAGCAGTTTATCGAAGGGAGGGGACGAGCAGTACTTC	CASSLSKGGDEQYF